Shown below are 18 T cell receptor beta chains from a single sample sequenced in a study of graft-versus-host responses after intestinal transplantation. No antigen has been assigned to these receptors. Assay used: immunoSEQ multiplex PCR; TCRdb lists only in-frame clones, some missing. Here the sample spans 70,000 to 95,000 clones, roughly 90% being singletons. The source was unstimulated CD4+ T cells sorted from spleen or lymph node cells, collected before intestinal transplant. These receptors originate from a human donor who received an intestinal transplant.

The V call is TRBV27, the J call TRBJ2-1, with 7 bases that match TRBD2. V gave up 6 bases and J gave up 6 bases; unmatched junction bases: 14. The CDR3 length is 16 residues. The germline gives CDR1 MNHEY, CDR2 SMNVEV (reference sequence). For the CDR3, the DNA is TGTGCCAGCAGCCATTCTGGGGGGGTCTACCTCAATGAGCAGTTCTTC. It yields the protein CASSHSGGVYLNEQFF.

This clone was seen a few times. The J gene is TRBJ2-7, the V gene TRBV4-1; 7 positions agree with TRBD2. After removal of 0 bases from V and 2 bases from J, the junction contained 4 bases not matched to a gene. Germline loops: CDR1 MGHRA, CDR2 YSYEKL. The CDR3 is 15 residues long. The CDR3 DNA sequence: TGCGCCAGCAGCCAAGAGGGGGACTACGCCTACGAGCAGTACTTC. Translated, it gives CASSQEGDYAYEQYF.

The rearrangement joins TRBV10-3 to TRBJ1-6; D not resolved. Trimming shortened V by 1 base and J by 2 bases, and 12 bases separated the two germline ends. This CDR3 contains 17 residues. Germline lookup yields CDR1 ENHRY and CDR2 SYGVKD. The CDR3 nucleotides are TGTGCCATCAGTGAGTTTAACACAGCCCCCTATAATTCACCCCTCCACTTT. This translates into CAISEFNTAPYNSPLHF.

The rearrangement uses TRBV5-1 and TRBJ2-5; 9 bases agree with TRBD1. The CDR3 is 15 amino acids. CDR1 SGHRS and CDR2 YFSETQ come from the germline V gene. V was pared by 4 bases and J by 5 bases, with 9 bases of the junction left unmatched. DNA of the CDR3: TGCGCCAGCAGCCGACAGGGGGAGTGGGGTGAGACCCAGTACTTC. Its protein is CASSRQGEWGETQYF.

This clone was counted once. The chain carries TRBV4-2 and TRBJ1-2; D possibly corresponds to TRBD1 (6 bases). CDR3 length: 13 amino acids. The V end lost 4 bases, the J end lost 4 bases, and 10 bases lay between the germline ends. Germline lookup yields CDR1 LGHNA and CDR2 YNFKEQ. DNA for the CDR3: TGTGCCAGCAGCCCTAAGGGGGTCTATGGCTACACCTTC. It is translated as CASSPKGVYGYTF.

The chain is built from TRBV5-1 and TRBJ2-1, with D tentatively TRBD1 (5 bases). The CDR3 consists of 15 residues. Trimming removed 4 bases from V and 3 bases from J, with 14 bases in between. Germline V lookup: CDR1 SGHRS, CDR2 YFSETQ. CDR3 amino acids: CASSGPGQGYNEQFF. The CDR3 DNA is TGCGCCAGCAGCGGGCCCGGCCAGGGCTACAATGAGCAGTTCTTC.

This rearrangement joins TRBV27 to TRBJ2-3; D is ambiguous. Germline values: CDR1 MNHEY, CDR2 SMNVEV (reference sequence). This CDR3 is 14 amino acids long. Trimming pared 0 bases from V and 2 bases from J, leaving 6 bases between. This CDR3 is CASSLSATTDTQYF. As DNA, the CDR3 is TGTGCCAGCAGTTTATCAGCTACCACAGATACGCAGTATTTT.

The chain links TRBV6-6 to TRBJ2-5; maybe TRBD2 (5 bases). CDR1 is MNHNY and CDR2 is SVGAGI in the germline V gene (reference sequence). The CDR3 contains 14 residues. The V gene lost 7 bases and the J gene lost 4 bases, with 16 bases spanning the gap. The chain's CDR3 is CASTDLVAGETQYF. The CDR3, as DNA: TGTGCCAGCACCGATTTGGTGGCGGGAGAGACCCAGTACTTC.

This rearrangement joins TRBV5-1 to TRBJ2-7, with 13 bases lining up with TRBD2. The CDR3 runs to 14 residues. V trimming: 7 bases; J trimming: 6 bases; junction bases outside the gene matches: 7. Germline loops: CDR1 SGHRS, CDR2 YFSETQ. CDR3 protein: CASSRTSGGSEQYF. CDR3 coding DNA: TGCGCCAGCTCCAGGACTAGCGGGGGCTCCGAGCAGTACTTC.

This chain joins TRBV18 and TRBJ2-7; 10 nucleotides align to TRBD1. The CDR3 has 13 amino acids. Germline V gives CDR1 KGHSH, CDR2 LQKENI. V dropped 3 bases and J dropped 7; count of bases not matched to a gene: 3. As DNA, the CDR3 is TGTGCCAGCTCACCTCGGGACAGGGGTGAGCAGTACTTC. Encoded protein: CASSPRDRGEQYF.

The chain uses TRBV10-2 and TRBJ1-5; D is uncertain. Germline CDR1 and CDR2: WSHSY and SAAADI. Trimming removed 9 bases at V and 4 bases at J, with 13 bases between. The CDR3 extends over 13 amino acids. This chain's CDR3 is CASSGGLNQPQHF. The CDR3 coding sequence is TGCGCCAGTTCGGGAGGGCTAAATCAGCCCCAGCATTTT.

The CDR3 coding sequence is TGTGCCAGCTCACCCTTAAAAAATTATCGACAGGATTCACCCCTCCACTTT. Amino acids: CASSPLKNYRQDSPLHF. The V gene is TRBV18, the J gene TRBJ1-6; TRBD1 is a possible D gene (6 bases). The germline CDR1 and CDR2 sequences are KGHSH and LQKENI. The CDR3 sequence is 17 residues long. Trimming removed 3 bases at V and 8 bases at J, with 20 bases between.

This clone was picked up one time. The chain has TRBV18 and TRBJ1-6; D not certain. There are 14 residues in the CDR3. Germline V gene lookup returns CDR1 KGHSH and CDR2 LQKENI. V was clipped by 0 bases and J by 7 bases, with 7 bases between them. The CDR3 DNA sequence: TGTGCCAGCTCACCACCGGAGGGAAATTCACCCCTCCACTTT. As protein: CASSPPEGNSPLHF.

This rearrangement joins TRBV7-4 to TRBJ2-4; the match to TRBD2 covers 10 bases. V was pared by 1 base and J by 1 base, with 10 bases of the junction left unmatched. CDR1 is SGHVT and CDR2 is SQSDAQ in the germline V gene. The CDR3 has 19 residues. DNA for the CDR3: TGTGCCAGCAGCTTAGAGGAGAGCGGGGGGGCTGGGGCCAAAAACATTCAGTACTTC. Translated: CASSLEESGGAGAKNIQYF.

V is TRBV7-6 and J is TRBJ1-2, with 9 bases that match TRBD1. Germline loops: CDR1 SGHVS, CDR2 FNYEAQ. The J segment lost 3 bases and the V segment lost 1 base, leaving 3 bases of the junction unmatched. This CDR3 is 15 amino acids long. CDR3 nucleotides: TGTGCCAGCAGCTTAGGTACAGGGGGCGACTATGGCTACACCTTC. It encodes CASSLGTGGDYGYTF.

The CDR3 DNA reads as TGTGCCAGCAGCTCCAACAGGGGGCGTTTGCAGCCCCAGCATTTT. It translates to CASSSNRGRLQPQHF. The rearrangement links TRBV6-5 to TRBJ1-5, with 9 bases aligning to TRBD1. Trimming cost V 6 bases and J 7 bases; bases outside gene matches: 10. Per the germline V gene, CDR1 is MNHEY and CDR2 is SVGAGI. The CDR3 is made up of 15 amino acids.

The V call is TRBV5-1, the J call TRBJ2-5; TRBD1 matches at 7 bases. Per the germline V gene, CDR1 is SGHRS and CDR2 is YFSETQ. The CDR3 totals 13 residues. The ends lost 4 bases at V and 5 bases at J; junction bases unmatched: 5. The CDR3, as DNA: TGCGCCAGCAGCCACAGGGGATCGGAGACCCAGTACTTC. It specifies CASSHRGSETQYF.

The chain links TRBV18 to TRBJ2-7; 9 nucleotides align to TRBD1. CDR1 is KGHSH and CDR2 is LQKENI in the germline V gene. The ends lost 8 bases at V and 6 bases at J; junction bases unmatched: 11. The CDR3 is 14 amino acids. CDR3 protein: CASQNRDRVAEQYF. The CDR3 DNA reads TGTGCCAGCCAAAACCGGGACAGGGTGGCCGAGCAGTACTTC.